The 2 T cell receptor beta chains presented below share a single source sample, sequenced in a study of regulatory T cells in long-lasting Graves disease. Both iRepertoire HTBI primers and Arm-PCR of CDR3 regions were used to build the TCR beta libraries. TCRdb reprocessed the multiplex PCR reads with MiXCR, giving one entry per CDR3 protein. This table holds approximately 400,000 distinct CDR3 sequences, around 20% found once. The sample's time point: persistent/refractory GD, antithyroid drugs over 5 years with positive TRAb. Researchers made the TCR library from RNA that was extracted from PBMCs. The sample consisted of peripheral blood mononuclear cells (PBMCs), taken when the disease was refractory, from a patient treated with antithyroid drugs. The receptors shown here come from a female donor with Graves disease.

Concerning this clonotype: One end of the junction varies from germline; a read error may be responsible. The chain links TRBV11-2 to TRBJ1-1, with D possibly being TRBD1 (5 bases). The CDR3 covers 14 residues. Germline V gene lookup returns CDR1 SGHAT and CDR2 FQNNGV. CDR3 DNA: TGTGTCAGCAGCTTATACGGGGGTAACACTGAAGCTTTCTTT. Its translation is CVSSLYGGNTEAFF.

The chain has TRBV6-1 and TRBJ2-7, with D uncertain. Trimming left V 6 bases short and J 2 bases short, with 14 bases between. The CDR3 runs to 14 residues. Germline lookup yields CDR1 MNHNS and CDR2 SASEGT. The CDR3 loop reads CASRRGGSPYEQYF. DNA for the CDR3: TGTGCCAGCAGACGCGGTGGGTCCCCCTACGAGCAGTACTTC.